The 21 T cell receptor beta chains below were found in one sample sequenced in a study of shared clonotypes between healthy human individuals. Sequenced by immunoSEQ multiplex PCR; TCRdb stores in-frame clones only, minus some. The profile shows about 470,000 clones, 79% of them singletons. The sample consisted of PBMCs. The receptors shown here come from a woman between 40 and 50 years old in good health. Some clones in this sample may be carry-over from other donors' samples.

The chain carries TRBV2 and TRBJ2-5, with D perhaps TRBD2 (7 bases). V was clipped by 7 bases and J by 4 bases, with 13 bases between them. This CDR3 is 13 amino acids long. Germline CDR1 is SNHLY and CDR2 is FYNNEI. The CDR3 here is CASTRGGVETQYF. The CDR3 coding sequence is TGTGCCAGCACCCGAGGGGGGGTAGAGACCCAGTACTTC.

V gene TRBV10-3 combines with J gene TRBJ1-2, with D unresolved. Between the trimmed V and J ends, which lost 0 bases and 7 bases, there was a span of 9 bases. Germline V lookup: CDR1 ENHRY, CDR2 SYGVKD. The CDR3 extends over 13 amino acids. CDR3 sequence (DNA): TGTGCCATCAGTGAGTCGTGGCAGGTTGGCTACACCTTC. It specifies CAISESWQVGYTF.

The chain uses TRBV28 and TRBJ2-1; a possible D gene is TRBD2 (5 bases). CDR1 MDHEN and CDR2 SYDVKM come from the germline V gene. The ends were cut back, 5 bases at V and 6 bases at J, with 14 bases in the middle. The length of the CDR3 is 14 residues. The CDR3 protein is CASSGGTHSNEQFF. DNA for the CDR3: TGTGCCAGCAGTGGAGGCACTCACTCCAATGAGCAGTTCTTC.

The chain has TRBV7-3 and TRBJ2-7, with D unclear. Trimming took off 1 base at V and 2 bases at J, with 9 bases between the two ends. The CDR3 covers 14 residues. Per germline, CDR1 SGHTA and CDR2 FQGTGA. CDR3 in DNA: TGTGCCAGCAGCTTAAGAATCGGTCCCTACGAGCAGTACTTC. Translation gives CASSLRIGPYEQYF. Variable domain in full (rest from reference TRBV7-3 and TRBJ2-7): GAGVSQTPSNKVTEKGKYVELRCDPISGHTALYWYRQSLGQGPEFLIYFQGTGAADDSGLPNDRFFAVRPEGSVSTLKIQRTERGDSAVYLCASSLRIGPYEQYFGPGTRLTVT.

This chain uses TRBV9 with TRBJ1-4, with a weak D call TRBD1 (6 bases). The CDR3 runs to 16 residues. The V gene lost 4 bases and the J gene lost 0 bases, with 13 bases spanning the gap. Germline V gives CDR1 SGDLS, CDR2 YYNGEE. CDR3 residues: CASSPYGQPTNEKLFF. The CDR3 nucleotides read TGTGCCAGCAGCCCCTACGGACAGCCAACTAATGAAAAACTGTTTTTT.

This clone was picked up a small number of times. This chain links TRBV9 with TRBJ2-1; D ambiguous. CDR3 length: 15 amino acids. CDR1 and CDR2 (germline): SGDLS, YYNGEE. V was trimmed by 2 bases and J by 0 bases, leaving 9 bases between them. As DNA, the CDR3 is TGTGCCAGCAGCGTTGACCGGAGCTCCTACAATGAGCAGTTCTTC. The encoded protein is CASSVDRSSYNEQFF. Looking up the rest from reference TRBV9 and TRBJ2-1 gives the full variable domain: DSGVTQTPKHLITATGQRVTLRCSPRSGDLSVYWYQQSLDQGLQFLIQYYNGEERAKGNILERFSAQQFPDLHSELNLSSLELGDSALYFCASSVDRSSYNEQFFGPGTRLTVL.

The rearrangement joins TRBV21-1 to TRBJ1-2; TRBD1 is taken as the D call from the table, unchecked against the DNA. TRBV21-1 is an annotated pseudogene. This CDR3 spans 20 amino acids. The CDR3 loop is CASSSRMTGYNYISSYGYTF. As DNA, the CDR3 is TGTGCCAGCAGCAGTCGGATGACAGGGTACAACTATATATCGTCATATGGCTACACCTTC.

The rearrangement uses TRBV28 and TRBJ1-5; D not certain. Germline assignment: CDR1 MDHEN and CDR2 SYDVKM. V lost 5 bases and J 3 bases, leaving 14 bases between the germline ends. This CDR3 is 15 amino acids long. The CDR3 is CASSPRGGYNQPQHF. CDR3 coding DNA: TGTGCCAGCAGTCCCCGAGGAGGGTACAATCAGCCCCAGCATTTT. The entire variable domain, with the rest obtained from reference TRBV28 and TRBJ1-5, is as follows: DVKVTQSSRYLVKRTGEKVFLECVQDMDHENMFWYRQDPGLGLRLIYFSYDVKMKEKGDIPEGYSVSREKKERFSLILESASTNQTSMYLCASSPRGGYNQPQHFGDGTRLSIL.

The chain joins TRBV9 to TRBJ2-3, with D tentatively TRBD1 (7 bases). The germline CDR1 and CDR2 sequences are SGDLS and YYNGEE. The CDR3 loop spans 17 amino acids. The V gene lost 2 bases and the J gene lost 2 bases, with 18 bases spanning the gap. DNA for the CDR3: TGTGCCAGCAGCGTGCCCAGGGGGGTAGCGGACACAGATACGCAGTATTTT. Amino acid sequence: CASSVPRGVADTDTQYF.

This chain uses TRBV4-2 with TRBJ2-1, with 7 bases lining up with TRBD2. V lost 5 bases to trimming and J lost 10 bases; unmatched junction nucleotides: 20. The CDR3 consists of 17 residues. The germline V gene encodes CDR1 LGHNA and CDR2 YNFKEQ. The CDR3 region is CASSEQNRISGYGEQFF. The CDR3 DNA reads TGTGCCAGCAGCGAACAGAATCGGATTAGCGGGTACGGCGAGCAGTTCTTC.

The chain recombines TRBV11-2 with TRBJ2-6; D possibly corresponds to TRBD2 (5 bases). CDR1 and CDR2 (germline): SGHAT, FQNNGV. The CDR3 is 16 residues long. V was clipped by 4 bases and J by 3 bases, with 13 bases between them. CDR3 bases: TGTGCCAGCAGCTCCGACTTGGGAGTTGGGGCCAACGTCCTGACTTTC. Protein product: CASSSDLGVGANVLTF.

J is TRBJ2-1 and V is TRBV10-2; D might be TRBD1 (7 bases). The CDR3 is made up of 14 amino acids. The germline V gene encodes CDR1 WSHSY and CDR2 SAAADI. V was trimmed by 6 bases and J by 5 bases, leaving 14 bases between them. The CDR3 DNA follows: TGCGCCAGCAGGGCGACAGGGACTCACAATGAGCAGTTCTTC. The encoded protein is CASRATGTHNEQFF.

The chain recombines TRBV7-2 with TRBJ2-1; D gene ambiguous. V lost 2 bases, J lost 4 bases, and 9 bases lay in between. This CDR3 has 14 amino acids. CDR1 SGHTA and CDR2 FQGNSA come from the germline V gene. CDR3 DNA: TGTGCCAGCAGCTTACGGTTCCAATACAATGAGCAGTTCTTC. Amino acids: CASSLRFQYNEQFF. Filled out from reference TRBV7-2 and TRBJ2-1, the complete variable domain reads GAGVSQSPSNKVTEKGKDVELRCDPISGHTALYWYRQSLGQGLEFLIYFQGNSAPDKSGLPSDRFSAERTGGSVSTLTIQRTQQEDSAVYLCASSLRFQYNEQFFGPGTRLTVL.

About this clone: In the same sample, other DNA sequences code for this CDR3. This CDR3 is CASSSRGSGNTIYF. CDR3 DNA: TGTGCCAGCAGCTCGAGGGGGTCTGGAAACACCATATATTTT. The chain has TRBV5-4 and TRBJ1-3; the D gene is possibly TRBD1 (6 bases). This CDR3 spans 14 amino acids. Germline CDR1 reads SGHNT; CDR2 reads YYREEE (reference sequence). Trimming stripped 3 bases from V and 1 base from J, with 8 bases between.

This clone showed up just once. The rearrangement links TRBV4-1 to TRBJ2-7; D not certain. The CDR3 spans 14 residues. Trimming removed 1 base at V and 3 bases at J, with 10 bases between. CDR1 MGHRA and CDR2 YSYEKL come from the germline V gene. The CDR3 spells CASSQVGGNYEQYF. Written as DNA, the CDR3 is TGCGCCAGCAGCCAAGTGGGCGGAAACTACGAGCAGTACTTC.

The rearrangement joins TRBV9 to TRBJ2-1; D might be TRBD2 (5 bases). Germline V gene lookup returns CDR1 SGDLS and CDR2 YYNGEE. The CDR3 spans 15 residues. V was pared by 2 bases and J by 1 base, with 10 bases between. The CDR3 loop is CASSVVGMSYNEQFF. The CDR3 bases are TGTGCCAGCAGCGTGGTCGGGATGTCCTACAATGAGCAGTTCTTC.

The chain employs TRBV6-4 and TRBJ2-1, with 12 bases identical to TRBD2. In germline, CDR1 is MRHNA, CDR2 SNTAGT. The length of the CDR3 is 15 residues. V lost 3 bases and J lost 10; bases outside the gene matches: 7. The CDR3 DNA is TGTGCCAGCAGTGAGAAGCTAGCGGGAGGGAAGGAGCAGTTCTTC. Translating it yields CASSEKLAGGKEQFF.

The rearrangement links TRBV19 to TRBJ2-7; perhaps D is TRBD1 or TRBD2 (7 bases each). CDR1 is LNHDA, CDR2 SQIVND, per germline (reference sequence). Trimming removed 3 bases from V and 6 bases from J, with 15 bases in between. This CDR3 has 14 residues. The CDR3 reads CASSISQGEGEQYF. The DNA for the CDR3 is TGTGCCAGTAGTATCAGCCAGGGGGAGGGCGAGCAGTACTTC.

The J gene is TRBJ2-1, the V gene TRBV2; 15 bases line up with TRBD2. The germline V gene encodes CDR1 SNHLY and CDR2 FYNNEI. After removal of 6 bases from V and 11 bases from J, the junction contained 5 bases not matched to a gene. This CDR3 region has 14 residues. The CDR3 DNA follows: TGTGCCAGCAGAACGGGACTAGCGGGAGGAAAGCAGTTCTTC. It is translated as CASRTGLAGGKQFF.

The chain uses TRBV7-8 and TRBJ2-1, with TRBD2 matching over 9 bases. CDR1 and CDR2 (germline): SGHVS, FQNEAQ. The CDR3 contains 13 residues. As DNA, the CDR3 is TGTGCAGGGGGACTAGCTGCGTACAATGAGCAGTTCTTC. As protein: CAGGLAAYNEQFF.

A word on this clone: At one end the junction does not follow the germline gene, possibly because of a read error. The J gene is TRBJ2-3, the V gene TRBV30, with D perhaps matching TRBD1 (7 bases). The CDR3 extends over 14 amino acids. In germline, CDR1 is GTSNPN, CDR2 SVGIG (reference sequence). The CDR3 protein is CAWTPGDSTDTQYF. The DNA for the CDR3 is TGTGCCTGGACCCCGGGGGACAGCACGGATACGCAGTATTTT. Supplemented by reference TRBV30 and TRBJ2-3, the full variable domain reads SQTIHQWPATLVQPVGSPLSLECTVEGTSNPNLYWYRQAAGRGLQLLFYSVGIGQISSEVPQNLSASRPQDRQFILSSKKLLLSDSGFYLCAWTPGDSTDTQYFGPGTRLTVL.